This T cell receptor beta chain is from a study of blood T cell repertoires in COVID-19. In the study overall: Sites across the United States, Italy and Spain contributed samples from acute and convalescent COVID-19. T cells, B-cell-depleted T cells, or PBMCs supplied cDNA or gDNA.

The CDR3 has 17 amino acids. Original data processing: Estimation of nucleated cell counts relied on the amplification of reference gene primers. Profiled with immunoSEQ multiplex PCR; TCRdb holds only in-frame clones, not every one. Clonal size and the V and J genes are those of that table, whereas D and trimming came from the DNA. The repertoire holds approximately 91,000 clones, with 80% as singletons. This chain links TRBV21-1 with TRBJ1-1; TRBD1 is taken as the D call from the table, unchecked against the DNA. TRBV21-1 is deemed a pseudogene. This TCR was sampled from a human donor in a cohort sampled during active COVID-19. Sequencing used peripheral blood. The CDR3 loop reads CASSKSGTGQKNTEAFF. As DNA, the CDR3 is TGTGCCAGCAGCAAAAGTGGGACCGGACAGAAGAACACTGAAGCTTTCTTT.